The 30 T cell receptor beta chains below come from one sample, sequenced in a study of early T cells in non-severe SARS-CoV-2 infection (dated by TCRdb to the early 2020s). The protocol used for the library was 5' RACE. This sample was sequenced with a NextSeq 500. In TCRdb, the public reads were trimmed at Q25 with fastp and aligned with MiXCR, with productive beta chains retained. Records with the same CDR3 protein are collapsed into one entry carrying the most frequent genes and DNA. In this sample the table shows 70,000 to 95,000 distinct CDR3 sequences, roughly 14% of which occur a single time. The top ten clones comprise approximately 0.54% of the sample. Sequencing was performed on whole blood. These receptors were obtained from an adult who was a healthcare worker with PCR-confirmed SARS-CoV-2 infection or an uninfected control (not recorded which).

The chain combines TRBV6-5 with TRBJ2-3, with D possibly matching TRBD2 (6 bases). Germline values: CDR1 MNHEY, CDR2 SVGAGI. V dropped 8 bases and J dropped 0 bases, with 6 bases sitting between them. CDR3 length: 12 residues. The CDR3 loop is CASRESTDTQYF. CDR3 in DNA: TGTGCCAGCCGGGAGAGCACAGATACGCAGTATTTT.

The rearrangement uses TRBV5-6 and TRBJ1-2; perhaps TRBD1 as D (6 bases). The CDR3 consists of 14 residues. Between the trimmed V and J ends, which lost 3 bases and 3 bases, there was a span of 12 bases. CDR1 SGHDT and CDR2 YYEEEE come from the germline V gene. CDR3 nucleotides: TGTGCCAGCAGCTGGACGGGGGCGGACTATGGCTACACCTTC. This translates into CASSWTGADYGYTF.

This clonotype was observed at least ten times. This sequence joins TRBV7-3 and TRBJ2-2, with D possibly matching TRBD1 (6 bases). The CDR3 is made up of 15 amino acids. In germline, CDR1 is SGHTA, CDR2 FQGTGA. V lost 5 bases and J lost 6, with 16 bases in between. CDR3 sequence reads: CASSPGANGAGELFF. The CDR3 coding sequence is TGTGCCAGCAGCCCAGGGGCAAACGGGGCCGGGGAGCTGTTTTTT.

In its sample, this clonotype was seen a few times. A read error may produce the germline difference seen at one junction end. V gene TRBV10-2 combines with J gene TRBJ1-2; TRBD1 agrees at 9 bases. This CDR3 has 15 amino acids. CDR1 and CDR2 (germline): WSHSY, SAAADI. CDR3 DNA: TGCGCCAGCAATGAGCCGGGACAGGGCTCTTATGGCTACACCTTC. Encoded protein: CASNEPGQGSYGYTF.

The table lists this clonotype with many counts. The chain couples TRBV10-1 to TRBJ2-5; 8 nucleotides agree with TRBD1. The J segment lost 4 bases and the V segment lost 5 bases, leaving 6 bases of the junction unmatched. This CDR3 has 14 amino acids. The germline CDR1 and CDR2 sequences are WNHNN and SYGVQD (reference sequence). CDR3 amino acids: CASSSTGGGETQYF. Here the CDR3 DNA reads TGCGCCAGCAGTAGCACAGGGGGTGGAGAGACCCAGTACTTC.

This clonotype was seen only a few times. V and J are TRBV9 and TRBJ2-3; D gene unclear. V shed 0 bases and J shed 6 bases, with 11 bases lying between them. CDR1 is SGDLS and CDR2 is YYNGEE in the germline V gene. The CDR3 sequence is 14 residues long. CDR3 region: CASSVDEWVDTQYF. DNA for the CDR3: TGTGCCAGCAGCGTAGACGAGTGGGTCGATACGCAGTATTTT.

The CDR3 spells CASSLSDISYNEQFF. CDR3 nucleotides: TGTGCCAGCAGCTTATCGGACATATCCTACAATGAGCAGTTCTTC. The chain uses TRBV7-9 and TRBJ2-1, with D possibly being TRBD1 (5 bases). The V and J ends lost 2 bases and 1 base respectively, with 9 bases between them. CDR3 length: 15 residues. Germline V gene lookup returns CDR1 SEHNR and CDR2 FQNEAQ (reference sequence).

This chain links TRBV3-1 with TRBJ2-1; 8 positions agree with TRBD1. This CDR3 has 14 amino acids. Germline CDR1 LGHDT, CDR2 YNNKEL (reference sequence). The J segment lost 9 bases and the V segment lost 2 bases, leaving 6 bases of the junction unmatched. The CDR3 loop reads CASSQRDRRLEQFF. In DNA form, the CDR3 reads TGTGCCAGCAGCCAAAGGGACAGGCGTCTTGAGCAGTTCTTC.

This clonotype has only one observation. The chain recombines TRBV29-1 with TRBJ1-4; 7 bases fit TRBD1. Germline CDR1 is SQVTM and CDR2 is ANQGSEA. Unmatched junction bases numbered 4, after V lost 4 bases and J lost 5 bases. CDR3 length equals 13 residues. The CDR3 protein is CSVGGQLNEKLFF. The DNA for the CDR3 is TGCAGCGTTGGGGGACAGCTGAATGAAAAACTGTTTTTT.

In this sample, this clonotype turned up a few times. The chain employs TRBV2 and TRBJ2-3; D is uncertain. Germline lookup yields CDR1 SNHLY and CDR2 FYNNEI. The V and J ends lost 6 bases and 3 bases respectively, with 19 bases between them. The CDR3 is 16 amino acids. CDR3 residues: CASSANLLGVTDTQYF. The CDR3 nucleotides are TGTGCCAGCAGCGCCAATCTACTGGGTGTAACAGATACGCAGTATTTT.

This clonotype was seen a few times. CDR3 in DNA: TGTGCCAGCAGCCAAGGGCTAGTAATAAACACCGGGGAGCTGTTTTTT. Protein: CASSQGLVINTGELFF. The V call is TRBV14, the J call TRBJ2-2; D call uncertain. The germline V and J ends were trimmed by 1 base and 2 bases, with 11 bases remaining between them. Germline CDR1 SGHDN, CDR2 FVKESK. The CDR3 runs to 16 residues.

This chain uses TRBV13 with TRBJ2-1, with D perhaps given as TRBD1 or TRBD2 (5 bases each). Germline V gene lookup returns CDR1 PRHDT and CDR2 FYEKMQ (reference sequence). The CDR3 totals 14 residues. Trimming left V 3 bases short and J 9 bases short, with 15 bases between. The CDR3 DNA is TGTGCCAGCAGCTTGGGCAGGGAGACTACTGAGCAGTTCTTC. Residues: CASSLGRETTEQFF.

The sample holds a few counts of this clonotype. The genes are TRBV20-1 and TRBJ2-3; D may match TRBD1 or TRBD2 (5 bases each). Germline V lookup: CDR1 DFQATT, CDR2 SNEGSKA (reference sequence). The CDR3 is 13 residues long. V lost 1 base to trimming and J lost 5 bases, with 10 bases between them. The CDR3 DNA follows: TGCAGTGCTAGAGGGGGGTTGGTAGATACGCAGTATTTT. Translated, it gives CSARGGLVDTQYF.

A word on this clonotype: A read error may produce the germline difference seen at one junction end. This sequence joins TRBV6-1 and TRBJ2-3; D possibly corresponds to TRBD1 (5 bases). This CDR3 is 13 amino acids long. Germline loops: CDR1 MNHNS, CDR2 SASEGT. DNA of the CDR3: TGTGCCAGCAGTGGAGCTATGACAGATACGCGGTATTTT. It translates to CASSGAMTDTRYF.

Ten or more counts support this clonotype. The chain couples TRBV6-5 to TRBJ2-3, with 8 bases matching TRBD2. V lost 6 bases to trimming and J lost 3 bases; unmatched junction nucleotides: 8. The length of the CDR3 is 15 residues. Germline assignment: CDR1 MNHEY and CDR2 SVGAGI. The CDR3 DNA reads TGTGCCAGCAGCCCCCCGGGGGGGCAGACAGATACGCAGTATTTT. Residues: CASSPPGGQTDTQYF.

The chain joins TRBV19 to TRBJ1-2; the D is unclear. V lost 3 bases and J 2 bases, leaving 13 bases between the germline ends. The CDR3 has 15 residues. CDR1 and CDR2 (germline): LNHDA, SQIVND (reference sequence). CDR3 DNA: TGTGCCAGTAGTATGGAGTATCGAGCGAACTATGGCTACACCTTC. Translating gives CASSMEYRANYGYTF. Full variable domain (remainder filled in from reference TRBV19 and TRBJ1-2): DGGITQSPKYLFRKEGQNVTLSCEQNLNHDAMYWYRQDPGQGLRLIYYSQIVNDFQKGDIAEGYSVSREKKESFPLTVTSAQKNPTAFYLCASSMEYRANYGYTFGSGTRLTVV.

This clonotype was observed at least ten times. The V call is TRBV12-3 or TRBV12-4, the J call TRBJ2-1; 13 positions agree with TRBD2. Unmatched junction bases numbered 5, after V lost 4 bases and J lost 5 bases. The CDR3 length is 16 residues. This CDR3 is CASSSGTSGKNNEQFF. The CDR3, as DNA: TGTGCCAGCAGTTCAGGGACTAGCGGGAAAAACAATGAGCAGTTCTTC.

This clonotype has just a few counts. CDR3 region: CASSQVGDRMNTEAFF. In DNA form, the CDR3 reads TGTGCCAGCAGCCAAGTTGGGGACAGGATGAACACTGAAGCTTTCTTT. The chain combines TRBV4-2 with TRBJ1-1, with 8 nucleotides matching TRBD1. This CDR3 has 16 amino acids. The germline gives CDR1 LGHNA, CDR2 YNFKEQ. V gave up 1 base and J gave up 0 bases; unmatched junction bases: 4.

The chain links TRBV6-5 to TRBJ2-2; D might be TRBD2 (5 bases). Germline CDR1 and CDR2: MNHEY and SVGAGI. The CDR3 runs 12 residues. V was shortened by 9 bases and J by 2 bases, with 7 bases between the two germline ends. The CDR3 nucleotides are TGTGCCAGTACGGGAAACACCGGGGAGCTGTTTTTT. Protein: CASTGNTGELFF.

This rearrangement joins TRBV7-6 to TRBJ1-5, with unresolved D. CDR3 length equals 14 residues. The V gene lost 2 bases and the J gene lost 5 bases, with 10 bases spanning the gap. Per germline, CDR1 SGHVS and CDR2 FNYEAQ. DNA for the CDR3: TGTGCCAGCAGCTTAAGTATTAGAGATCAGCCCCAGCATTTT. It encodes CASSLSIRDQPQHF.

This clonotype was picked up many times. The rearrangement links TRBV29-1 to TRBJ2-7; D remains ambiguous. The CDR3 is 12 residues long. CDR1 and CDR2 (germline): SQVTM, ANQGSEA. The germline V and J ends were trimmed by 5 bases and 1 base, with 9 bases remaining between them. CDR3 loop: CSVYTPSYEQYV. The CDR3 nucleotides are TGCAGCGTTTACACTCCTTCCTACGAGCAGTACGTC.

The V and J genes are TRBV2 and TRBJ2-7; D possibly corresponds to TRBD2 (7 bases). V dropped 6 bases and J dropped 8 bases, with 20 bases sitting between them. Germline assignment: CDR1 SNHLY and CDR2 FYNNEI. The CDR3 has 14 amino acids. The CDR3 DNA reads as TGTGCCAGCAGGCCCCCCGGGGGGACAACTCAGCAGTACGTC. This sequence encodes CASRPPGGTTQQYV.

This clonotype was counted a few times. The CDR3 protein is CASSQGPPTSGGDTQYF. In DNA form, the CDR3 reads TGCGCCAGCAGCCAAGGCCCCCCGACTAGCGGGGGCGATACGCAGTATTTT. The V call is TRBV4-1, the J call TRBJ2-3; the match to TRBD2 covers 12 bases. There are 17 residues in the CDR3. Germline CDR1 MGHRA, CDR2 YSYEKL. V dropped 1 base and J dropped 6; count of bases not matched to a gene: 8.

This clonotype has just a few counts. The rearrangement links TRBV18 to TRBJ2-2; D gene uncertain. CDR1 is KGHSH, CDR2 LQKENI, per germline. The CDR3 has 15 residues. V was clipped by 3 bases and J by 6 bases, with 14 bases between them. Here the CDR3 reads CASSPSRIRPGELFF. CDR3 bases: TGTGCCAGCTCACCGTCTCGAATCAGACCCGGGGAGCTGTTTTTT.

This chain links TRBV5-1 with TRBJ2-6; weak D call: TRBD1 (5 bases). Trimming removed 3 bases from V and 0 bases from J, with 13 bases in between. The CDR3 has 17 amino acids. Per the germline V gene, CDR1 is SGHRS and CDR2 is YFSETQ. The CDR3 nucleotides are TGCGCCAGCAGCTGGCTTACAGGCACCTCTGGGGCCAACGTCCTGACTTTC. It yields the protein CASSWLTGTSGANVLTF.

This clonotype was seen a handful of times. The chain employs TRBV27 and TRBJ2-6; D ambiguous. Looked up from germline, CDR1 is MNHEY and CDR2 is SMNVEV (reference sequence). Trimming removed 8 bases from V and 1 base from J, with 9 bases in between. This CDR3 region has 14 residues. CDR3 amino acids: CASRTVSGANVLTF. DNA for the CDR3: TGTGCCAGCCGGACGGTGTCTGGGGCCAACGTCCTGACTTTC.

This chain uses TRBV5-1 with TRBJ2-7; TRBD1 might be the D (5 bases). The germline V and J ends were trimmed by 0 bases and 3 bases, with 10 bases remaining between them. This CDR3 comprises 14 residues. CDR1 and CDR2 (germline): SGHRS, YFSETQ. The CDR3 DNA follows: TGCGCCAGCAGCTTGGCGTCAACAGGCTACGAGCAGTACGTC. Amino acids: CASSLASTGYEQYV.

The chain couples TRBV18 to TRBJ1-6, with D uncertain. The CDR3 is 14 amino acids. Germline-derived CDR1 and CDR2 are KGHSH and LQKENI. Trimming cost V 3 bases and J 9 bases, with 12 bases left between them. CDR3 sequence (DNA): TGTGCCAGCTCACCGTTCCAGGAAGGTTCACCCCTCCACTTT. This gives the protein CASSPFQEGSPLHF.

This clonotype occurred a few times. CDR3 loop: CASSHGRGRENYGYTF. The CDR3 DNA is TGCGCCAGCAGCCACGGCAGGGGACGGGAGAACTATGGCTACACCTTC. V and J are TRBV4-1 and TRBJ1-2; D is perhaps TRBD1 (6 bases). Per the germline V gene, CDR1 is MGHRA and CDR2 is YSYEKL. This CDR3 comprises 16 residues. Between the trimmed V and J ends, which lost 3 bases and 2 bases, there was a span of 16 bases.

The genes are TRBV5-6 and TRBJ2-5; a weak D match, TRBD1 (6 bases). V lost 1 base and J lost 5, with 18 bases in between. The CDR3 is 16 residues long. Germline CDR1 is SGHDT and CDR2 is YYEEEE. Here the CDR3 reads CASSLLGGQGLETQYF. CDR3 sequence (DNA): TGTGCCAGCAGCTTGCTAGGCGGTCAGGGGCTGGAGACCCAGTACTTC.